This entry lists 13 T cell receptor beta chains sequenced from one sample in a study of early T cells in non-severe SARS-CoV-2 infection. TCRdb re-derived calls from the 5' RACE reads in MiXCR, one entry per CDR3 protein. The sample has roughly 53,000 distinct CDR3 sequences; roughly 12% are singletons. Material: whole blood, obtained at baseline. The receptors here all came from an adult who was a healthcare worker with PCR-confirmed SARS-CoV-2 infection or an uninfected control (not recorded which).

The gene calls are TRBV6-4 and TRBJ2-6; D call uncertain. CDR3 length: 14 residues. Trimming took off 5 bases at V and 4 bases at J, with 9 bases between the two ends. The germline V gene has CDR1 MRHNA and CDR2 SNTAGT. The CDR3 nucleotides are TGTGCCAGCAGTCCATCCACAGGGGCCAACGTCCTGACTTTC. Encoded protein: CASSPSTGANVLTF.

The chain is built from TRBV7-2 and TRBJ2-7, with D possibly being TRBD2 (6 bases). V lost 5 bases, J lost 0 bases, and 17 bases lay in between. The CDR3 consists of 16 residues. Germline CDR1 SGHTA, CDR2 FQGNSA. CDR3 sequence (DNA): TGTGCCAGCAGCCCCCCGGCCCAGCGGGCCTCCTACGAGCAGTACTTC. Protein product: CASSPPAQRASYEQYF.

The rearrangement links TRBV7-6 to TRBJ1-1, with no clear D. Germline CDR1 is SGHVS and CDR2 is FNYEAQ. This CDR3 is built from 12 residues. Trimming stripped 3 bases from V and 1 base from J, with 3 bases between. CDR3: CASSFGNTEAFF. CDR3 DNA sequence: TGTGCCAGCAGCTTCGGGAACACTGAAGCTTTCTTT.

The CDR3 nucleotides are TGTGCCAGCAGCTTAGGGCAGTCCTACAATGAGCAGTTCTTC. Translation gives CASSLGQSYNEQFF. The chain joins TRBV7-2 to TRBJ2-1; D gene ambiguous. Between the trimmed V and J ends, which lost 1 base and 1 base, there was a span of 5 bases. In germline, CDR1 is SGHTA, CDR2 FQGNSA. The CDR3 totals 14 residues.

This clonotype was detected a few times. V and J are TRBV18 and TRBJ2-7; no firm D call. Germline CDR1 is KGHSH and CDR2 is LQKENI. Between the trimmed V and J ends, which lost 1 base and 2 bases, there was a span of 12 bases. The CDR3 sequence is 15 residues long. Written as DNA, the CDR3 is TGTGCCAGCTCACCACGAGAGGTCCAGACCTACGAGCAGTACTTC. Translation: CASSPREVQTYEQYF.

The V call is TRBV25-1, the J call TRBJ1-6; D unresolved. The germline V gene has CDR1 MGHDK and CDR2 SYGVNS. V was shortened by 6 bases and J by 10 bases, with 13 bases between the two germline ends. The CDR3 has 13 residues. The CDR3 sequence is CASRPPQRSPLHF. Written as DNA, the CDR3 is TGTGCCAGCAGGCCACCCCAGCGATCACCCCTCCACTTT.

The chain uses TRBV11-2 and TRBJ2-7; 11 positions match TRBD2. Germline CDR1 is SGHAT and CDR2 is FQNNGV. V gave up 10 bases and J gave up 5 bases; unmatched junction bases: 10. CDR3 length equals 14 residues. This chain's CDR3 is CATRLAGNWNEQYF. The CDR3 DNA reads as TGTGCCACGAGACTAGCGGGAAATTGGAACGAGCAGTACTTC.

V usage is TRBV18 and J usage is TRBJ1-2; tentatively, D is TRBD1 (5 bases). This CDR3 contains 13 residues. CDR1 KGHSH and CDR2 LQKENI come from the germline V gene. V lost 4 bases to trimming and J lost 10 bases, with 16 bases between them. The CDR3 loop reads CASSRDSGRDYTF. In DNA form, the CDR3 reads TGTGCCAGCTCACGGGACTCTGGCAGAGACTACACCTTC.

Concerning this clonotype itself: The junction departs from germline at one end; a sequencing error may be responsible. The V gene is TRBV7-3, the J gene TRBJ2-6; TRBD2 might be the D (7 bases). Germline CDR1 SGHTA, CDR2 FQGTGA. There are 16 residues in the CDR3. The CDR3, as DNA: TGTGCCAGCAGCTTAACGTCAAGCGCGGGGGCCGACGTCCTGACTTTC. Translation: CASSLTSSAGADVLTF.

This clonotype is labeled as medium-sized. The DNA for the CDR3 is TGTGCCAGCAGCTTATCCCAGGGAGGGGAGCAGTACTTC. Translation gives CASSLSQGGEQYF. The genes are TRBV7-2 and TRBJ2-7; 7 bases map to TRBD2. Germline loops: CDR1 SGHTA, CDR2 FQGNSA. The CDR3 sequence is 13 residues long. After removal of 2 bases from V and 7 bases from J, the junction contained 5 bases not matched to a gene.

This chain joins TRBV2 and TRBJ2-4; D is unresolved. This CDR3 has 14 residues. Trimming removed 6 bases at V and 5 bases at J, with 14 bases between. Germline V gene sequence: CDR1 SNHLY, CDR2 FYNNEI. The CDR3 DNA reads TGTGCCAGCAGGAACCTCTACCGTCAAAACATTCAGTACTTC. Encoded protein: CASRNLYRQNIQYF.

The rearrangement joins TRBV6-5 to TRBJ2-7; perhaps D is TRBD1 or TRBD2 (6 bases each). Germline V gene lookup returns CDR1 MNHEY and CDR2 SVGAGI. Trimming left V 2 bases short and J 2 bases short, with 13 bases between. This CDR3 contains 15 residues. Written as DNA, the CDR3 is TGTGCCAGCAGTTACCGGGGGCTCTACGCCTACGAGCAGTACTTC. It specifies CASSYRGLYAYEQYF.

This clonotype showed up just a few times. This chain uses TRBV28 with TRBJ2-1; the D is unclear. The germline V and J ends were trimmed by 3 bases and 5 bases, with 11 bases remaining between them. CDR1 is MDHEN and CDR2 is SYDVKM in the germline V gene. The CDR3 is 14 residues long. The CDR3 region is CASSFWRGNNEQFF. CDR3 bases: TGTGCCAGCAGTTTTTGGCGCGGTAACAATGAGCAGTTCTTC.